Shown below are 28 T cell receptor beta chains from a single sample sequenced in a study of blood T cell repertoires in COVID-19. Clones were read by immunoSEQ multiplex PCR, and TCRdb kept only the in-frame ones, dropping some. The data hold about 74,000 clones, with more than 70% observed a single time. The source material was peripheral blood. All receptors come from an older man with active or convalescent COVID-19.

V usage is TRBV5-8 and J usage is TRBJ1-2; D perhaps matches TRBD1 (5 bases). The length of the CDR3 is 13 residues. V was cut by 5 bases and J by 2 bases, with 10 bases left in between. Germline CDR1 reads SGHTS; CDR2 reads YDEGEE. DNA for the CDR3: TGTGCCAGCAGTTTTGGGGGGAACTATGGCTACACCTTC. It encodes CASSFGGNYGYTF. Supplemented by reference TRBV5-8 and TRBJ1-2, the full variable domain reads EAGVTQSPTHLIKTRGQQATLRCSPISGHTSVYWYQQALGLGLQFLLWYDEGEERNRGNFPPRFSGRQFPNYSSELNVNALELEDSALYLCASSFGGNYGYTFGSGTRLTVV.

This clone is deemed medium-sized. This chain connects TRBV7-9 to TRBJ2-7; tentative D call: TRBD1 (5 bases). The CDR3 has 18 residues. Trimming cost V 1 base and J 0 bases, with 19 bases left between them. Germline V CDR1 and CDR2: SEHNR, FQNEAQ (reference sequence). The CDR3 loop reads CASSLGRWGRLSSYEQYF. For the CDR3, the DNA is TGTGCCAGCAGCTTAGGAAGGTGGGGCAGGCTTAGCTCCTACGAGCAGTACTTC.

V usage is TRBV2 and J usage is TRBJ2-3; D ambiguous. V was clipped by 8 bases and J by 0 bases, with 18 bases between them. Germline loops: CDR1 SNHLY, CDR2 FYNNEI. The CDR3 length is 16 residues. CDR3 bases: TGTGCCAGCGGTGTACTGGCCACGACTAGCACAGATACGCAGTATTTT. It specifies CASGVLATTSTDTQYF.

The chain carries TRBV10-1 and TRBJ1-1; D is perhaps TRBD1 (5 bases). V lost 6 bases and J 5 bases, leaving 22 bases between the germline ends. Germline CDR1 WNHNN, CDR2 SYGVQD (reference sequence). The CDR3 is 16 residues long. This chain's CDR3 is CASRGGSERAWTEAFF. CDR3 nucleotides: TGCGCCAGCAGGGGGGGGAGTGAGAGGGCCTGGACTGAAGCTTTCTTT.

The chain combines TRBV5-1 with TRBJ2-3; possibly TRBD2 for D (6 bases). The V end was cut by 4 bases, the J end by 4 bases, with 13 bases between. This CDR3 has 14 residues. Germline CDR1 SGHRS, CDR2 YFSETQ. CDR3 amino acids: CASSGGTPSDTQYF. For the CDR3, the DNA is TGCGCCAGCAGCGGCGGGACCCCATCAGATACGCAGTATTTT.

The rearrangement uses TRBV19 and TRBJ1-4, with 7 bases fitting TRBD1. CDR1 LNHDA and CDR2 SQIVND come from the germline V gene (reference sequence). V shed 6 bases, J shed 3 bases, and the junction held 7 bases outside the gene matches. The CDR3 covers 15 residues. CDR3 region: CASRPQGMPNEKLFF. The CDR3 DNA reads as TGTGCCAGTAGACCACAGGGGATGCCTAATGAAAAACTGTTTTTT.

This clone was counted once. The chain couples TRBV2 to TRBJ2-1, with 7 nucleotides matching TRBD2. Germline CDR1 and CDR2: SNHLY and FYNNEI. The CDR3 covers 15 residues. The trim removed 3 bases at V and 4 bases at J, leaving 6 bases unmatched. The CDR3, as DNA: TGTGCCAGCAGTGATGCGGGAGAGGTTTACAATGAGCAGTTCTTC. Its translation is CASSDAGEVYNEQFF.

V is TRBV21-1 and J is TRBJ2-1; TRBD2, the D gene given by the table, was not confirmed from the DNA. TRBV21-1 is marked as a pseudogene. The CDR3 runs 12 residues. CDR3 coding DNA: TGTGCCAGCACCAAACCAGGACTAGGGGGGTTCTTC. It encodes CASTKPGLGGFF.

This rearrangement joins TRBV6-4 to TRBJ1-2, with 9 bases fitting TRBD1. Germline values: CDR1 MRHNA, CDR2 SNTAGT. Unmatched junction bases numbered 12, after V lost 7 bases and J lost 6 bases. The CDR3 has 15 residues. CDR3 nucleotides: TGTGCCAGCATCCAAATCGGGACAGGGCGTAATGGCTACACCTTC. Residues: CASIQIGTGRNGYTF.

V usage is TRBV27 and J usage is TRBJ2-1; D perhaps matches TRBD1 (6 bases). Looked up from germline, CDR1 is MNHEY and CDR2 is SMNVEV (reference sequence). Trimming shortened V by 1 base and J by 6 bases, and 13 bases separated the two germline ends. The CDR3 length is 15 residues. The chain's CDR3 is CASSLFTGTTNEQFF. Here the CDR3 DNA reads TGTGCCAGCAGTTTATTCACAGGGACCACCAATGAGCAGTTCTTC.

V and J are TRBV19 and TRBJ2-4; TRBD1 is a possible D gene (5 bases). This CDR3 is 14 amino acids long. Germline loops: CDR1 LNHDA, CDR2 SQIVND (reference sequence). The V end lost 7 bases, the J end lost 5 bases, and 15 bases lay between the germline ends. In nucleotides, the CDR3 is TGTGCCAGTAACCAGGGCCCATGGGAAAACATTCAGTACTTC. This translates into CASNQGPWENIQYF. Complete variable domain (other parts from reference TRBV19 and TRBJ2-4): DGGITQSPKYLFRKEGQNVTLSCEQNLNHDAMYWYRQDPGQGLRLIYYSQIVNDFQKGDIAEGYSVSREKKESFPLTVTSAQKNPTAFYLCASNQGPWENIQYFGAGTRLSVL.

The gene calls are TRBV6-6 and TRBJ1-1; 7 bases map to TRBD1. The CDR3 totals 14 residues. Germline V gene sequence: CDR1 MNHNY, CDR2 SVGAGI (reference sequence). V shed 4 bases and J 3 bases; nucleotides not matched to a gene: 5. The CDR3 DNA reads TGTGCCAGCAGTTGGAAGGGGGCGGACACTGAAGCTTTCTTT. Residues: CASSWKGADTEAFF.

The chain links TRBV4-2 to TRBJ1-5; 9 bases align to TRBD1. The CDR3 totals 16 residues. Trimming cost V 5 bases and J 7 bases; bases outside gene matches: 12. CDR1 is LGHNA and CDR2 is YNFKEQ in the germline V gene. CDR3 sequence (DNA): TGTGCCAGCAGCTGGGACGACAGGGGGGTTGGACAGCCCCAGCATTTT. Amino acids: CASSWDDRGVGQPQHF.

This sequence joins TRBV7-2 and TRBJ2-5; 8 bases agree with TRBD2. The CDR3 has 14 amino acids. The V gene end was trimmed by 5 bases and the J gene end by 2 bases; junction bases not matched to a gene: 4. Germline CDR1 and CDR2: SGHTA and FQGNSA. The CDR3 coding sequence is TGTGCCAGCAGCCCCGGGGGGGCTCAAGAGACCCAGTACTTC. It translates to CASSPGGAQETQYF.

V usage is TRBV27 and J usage is TRBJ2-2, with TRBD2 matching over 7 bases. This CDR3 has 13 residues. Germline CDR1 is MNHEY and CDR2 is SMNVEV (reference sequence). With 8 bases clipped from V and 3 bases from J, the junction kept 3 bases outside the gene matches. The CDR3 bases are TGTGCCAGCGGGGGGGGATACACCGGGGAGCTGTTTTTT. Translated: CASGGGYTGELFF.

CDR3: CASSQQGASANEKLFF. The CDR3 coding sequence is TGTGCCAGCAGCCAACAGGGGGCGTCAGCTAATGAAAAACTGTTTTTT. The V call is TRBV3-1 (or the pseudogene TRBV3-2), the J call TRBJ1-4, with 8 positions matching TRBD1. This CDR3 contains 16 residues. Trimming took 2 bases from V and 3 from J; bases not matched to a gene: 5. CDR1 LGHDT and CDR2 YNNKEL come from the germline V gene (reference sequence).

The J gene is TRBJ1-1, the V gene TRBV6-5; D not resolved. The germline gives CDR1 MNHEY, CDR2 SVGAGI. The V and J ends lost 10 bases and 8 bases respectively, with 20 bases between them. The CDR3 length is 13 residues. As DNA, the CDR3 is TGTGCCACCCAGGAGGTTTTAAGGGTAGAAGCTTTCTTT. It specifies CATQEVLRVEAFF.

The chain carries TRBV5-6 and TRBJ1-1; D is perhaps TRBD1 (6 bases). This CDR3 region has 15 residues. Trimming stripped 5 bases from V and 1 base from J, with 15 bases between. CDR1 is SGHDT, CDR2 YYEEEE, per germline. This CDR3 is CASRTFGGANTEAFF. CDR3 nucleotide sequence: TGTGCCAGCAGGACCTTCGGGGGGGCGAACACTGAAGCTTTCTTT.

CDR3 DNA: TGTGCCAGCAGCCAATTGCCAGGGCATAATTCACCCCTCCACTTT. This encodes CASSQLPGHNSPLHF. This sequence joins TRBV14 and TRBJ1-6, with a possible D match to TRBD1 (5 bases). V gave up 2 bases and J gave up 5 bases, with 10 bases separating them. Per germline, CDR1 SGHDN and CDR2 FVKESK. CDR3 length: 15 amino acids.

The chain uses TRBV18 and TRBJ2-7; maybe TRBD2 (6 bases). The V gene lost 6 bases and the J gene lost 6 bases, with 24 bases spanning the gap. The CDR3 has 16 residues. Germline CDR1 and CDR2: KGHSH and LQKENI. CDR3 in amino acids: CASSPLRLEASGEQYF. The CDR3 DNA reads TGTGCCAGCTCTCCCCTCCGACTAGAAGCCTCCGGCGAGCAGTACTTC. Filled out from reference TRBV18 and TRBJ2-7, the complete variable domain reads NAGVMQNPRHLVRRRGQEARLRCSPMKGHSHVYWYRQLPEEGLKFMVYLQKENIIDESGMPKERFSAEFPKEGPSILRIQQVVRGDSAAYFCASSPLRLEASGEQYFGPGTRLTVT.

The chain has TRBV6-4 and TRBJ2-1; 9 bases match TRBD1. V lost 6 bases, J lost 8 bases, and 8 bases stayed unmatched. Germline lookup yields CDR1 MRHNA and CDR2 SNTAGT. The CDR3 is made up of 14 amino acids. The CDR3 DNA follows: TGTGCCAGCAGCCGACAGGGGGGGAGTTATGAGCAGTTCTTC. Translation: CASSRQGGSYEQFF.

This clone was seen just once. The chain carries TRBV19 and TRBJ1-3, with D possibly being TRBD1 (5 bases). The CDR3 runs 14 residues. In germline, CDR1 is LNHDA, CDR2 SQIVND (reference sequence). V was pared by 7 bases and J by 0 bases, with 10 bases between. CDR3: CASIRDSSGNTIYF. In DNA, the CDR3 is TGTGCCAGTATCCGAGACAGCTCTGGAAACACCATATATTTT.

The chain carries TRBV11-3 and TRBJ2-1, with 10 positions matching TRBD2. The V gene's germline CDR1 is SGHNT and CDR2 YENEEA. CDR3 length: 17 amino acids. With V trimmed by 1 base and J by 3 bases, 6 bases remained unmatched. DNA of the CDR3: TGTGCCAGCAGCTTAGGCGTACTAGCGGGAAGCTACAATGAGCAGTTCTTC. Translated: CASSLGVLAGSYNEQFF.

This clone was picked up one time. The chain employs TRBV28 and TRBJ1-1; D is uncertain. This CDR3 is built from 11 residues. CDR1 and CDR2 (germline): MDHEN, SYDVKM. V lost 8 bases, J lost 10 bases, and 14 bases lay in between. The CDR3 region is CASGSGVGAFF. CDR3 coding DNA: TGTGCCAGCGGGTCCGGGGTGGGAGCTTTCTTT.

This clone was recorded only once. The chain links TRBV6-2 or TRBV6-3 to TRBJ1-4; D remains ambiguous. The CDR3 totals 15 residues. Between the trimmed V and J ends, which lost 6 bases and 0 bases, there was a span of 11 bases. CDR1 is MNHEY and CDR2 is SVGEGT in the germline V gene. CDR3 coding DNA: TGTGCCAGCAGCCTGAGCTTTGCAACTAATGAAAAACTGTTTTTT. This translates into CASSLSFATNEKLFF.

V gene TRBV3-1 (or the pseudogene TRBV3-2) combines with J gene TRBJ2-7; 8 bases line up with TRBD2. The CDR3 totals 15 residues. J lost 3 bases, V lost 1 base, and 5 bases had no gene match. Looked up from germline, CDR1 is LGHDT and CDR2 is YNNKEL (reference sequence). CDR3 coding DNA: TGTGCCAGCAGCCAAGCGAGCGGGGGAGGCTACGAGCAGTACTTC. Its protein is CASSQASGGGYEQYF.

The V call is TRBV10-3, the J call TRBJ2-3, with 7 bases that match TRBD1. CDR1 and CDR2 from the germline V gene are ENHRY and SYGVKD. V lost 9 bases to trimming and J lost 2 bases; unmatched junction nucleotides: 8. The CDR3 has 14 amino acids. The CDR3 coding sequence is TGTGCCATAGGTAGGGGGCGATCCACAGATACGCAGTATTTT. It encodes CAIGRGRSTDTQYF.

J is TRBJ1-4 and V is TRBV15; a possible D gene is TRBD1 (5 bases). The CDR3 consists of 15 residues. Deletions cut 0 bases from V and 0 bases from J, with 5 bases between. Germline lookup yields CDR1 LNHNV and CDR2 YYDKDF (reference sequence). The chain's CDR3 is CATSREGPTNEKLFF. In nucleotides, the CDR3 is TGTGCCACCAGCAGAGAGGGGCCAACTAATGAAAAACTGTTTTTT.